A selection of T cell receptor beta chains follows, all from one sample in a study of blood T cell repertoires in COVID-19. Clones were sequenced by immunoSEQ multiplex PCR, and TCRdb holds only the in-frame ones, with some missing. The data hold about 300,000 clones, with roughly 90% observed a single time. The sample comprised peripheral blood. The receptors were sampled from a middle-aged man with acute or convalescent COVID-19. The CDR3 runs from the conserved cysteine through the conserved F or W. D genes are given only for firm matches.

j_call v_call d_call cdr3_aa
TRBJ1-5 TRBV3-1/TRBV3-2 - CASSPEPSQPQHF
TRBJ1-4 TRBV11-2 - CASSSGEYTTNEKLFF
TRBJ1-2 TRBV5-1 - CASSLGRGTGYTF
TRBJ1-1 TRBV20-1 - CSAQTMSGTFF
TRBJ1-1 TRBV6-5 - CASSLMNTEAFF
TRBJ2-6 TRBV5-6 TRBD2 CASSELAGPPSGANVLTF
TRBJ1-4 TRBV12-5 TRBD1 CASGPDRGTNEKLFF
TRBJ1-2 TRBV29-1 - CSVVKQLSNYGYTF
TRBJ1-2 TRBV20-1 - CSARVVGGYTF
TRBJ2-5 TRBV7-9 - CASSLTQGLRETQYF
TRBJ1-5 TRBV19 - CASSIWGDGHQPQHF
TRBJ1-4 TRBV30 - CAWSGYHEKLFF
TRBJ1-2 TRBV2 - CASSVEDLIGGYTF
TRBJ2-3 TRBV30 TRBD1 CAWAGTGEGDTQYF
TRBJ1-6 TRBV3-1/TRBV3-2 - CASSRTSSYNSPLHF
TRBJ1-1 TRBV5-4 TRBD1 CASSSSGQMNTEAFF
TRBJ1-2 TRBV19 - CASSIGPENPWSYTF
TRBJ1-5 TRBV3-1/TRBV3-2 TRBD1 CASSQSGTVTFYSNQPQHF
TRBJ2-3 TRBV6-2/TRBV6-3 - CASSLGGALSTQYF
TRBJ2-6 TRBV5-4 - CASSAGSSGANVLTF
TRBJ2-2 TRBV7-2 - CASRDRMDTGELFF
TRBJ2-1 TRBV18 TRBD1 CASSRQDRAGNEQFF
TRBJ1-2 TRBV7-2 - CASSLGSAEFYGYTF
TRBJ1-5 TRBV19 - CASSIGTRYNQPQHF
TRBJ1-2 TRBV5-5 - CASSFNRNYGYTF
TRBJ2-7 TRBV10-3 - CAISDQGRVNEQYF